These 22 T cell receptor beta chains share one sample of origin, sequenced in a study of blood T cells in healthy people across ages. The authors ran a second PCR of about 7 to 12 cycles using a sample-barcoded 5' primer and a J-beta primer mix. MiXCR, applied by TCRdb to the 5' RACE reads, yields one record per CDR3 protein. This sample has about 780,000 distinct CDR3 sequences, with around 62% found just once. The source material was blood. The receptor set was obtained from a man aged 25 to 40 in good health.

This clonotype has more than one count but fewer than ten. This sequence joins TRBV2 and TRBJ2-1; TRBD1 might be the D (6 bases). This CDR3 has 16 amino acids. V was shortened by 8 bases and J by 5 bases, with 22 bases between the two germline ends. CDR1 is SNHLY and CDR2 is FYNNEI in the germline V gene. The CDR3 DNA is TGTGCCAGCGACGAACCGGGACACCAGGGAAACAATGAGCAGTTCTTC. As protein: CASDEPGHQGNNEQFF.

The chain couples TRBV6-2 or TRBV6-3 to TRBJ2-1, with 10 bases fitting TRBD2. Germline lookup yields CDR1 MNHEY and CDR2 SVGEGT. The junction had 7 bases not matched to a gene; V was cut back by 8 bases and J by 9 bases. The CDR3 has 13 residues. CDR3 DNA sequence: TGTGCCAGCCTAAGCGGGGGGGCGGCTGAGCAGTTCTTC. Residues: CASLSGGAAEQFF.

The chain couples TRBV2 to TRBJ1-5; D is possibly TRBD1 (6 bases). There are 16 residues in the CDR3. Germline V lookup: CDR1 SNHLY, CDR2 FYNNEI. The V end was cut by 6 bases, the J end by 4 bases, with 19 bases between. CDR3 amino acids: CASRDGAGVPNQPQHF. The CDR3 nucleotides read TGTGCCAGCAGAGACGGGGCAGGGGTCCCTAATCAGCCCCAGCATTTT.

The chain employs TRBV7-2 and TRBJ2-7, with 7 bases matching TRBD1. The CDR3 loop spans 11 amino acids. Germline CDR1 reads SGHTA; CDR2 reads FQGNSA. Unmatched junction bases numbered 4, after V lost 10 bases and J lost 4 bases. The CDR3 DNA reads TGTGCCATCCAGGGGGAGTACGAGCAGTACTTC. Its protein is CAIQGEYEQYF.

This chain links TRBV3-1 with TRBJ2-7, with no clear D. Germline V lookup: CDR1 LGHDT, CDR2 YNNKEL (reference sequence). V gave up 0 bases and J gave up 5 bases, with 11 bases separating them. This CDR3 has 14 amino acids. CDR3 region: CASSQDPNGNEQYF. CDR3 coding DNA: TGTGCCAGCAGCCAAGATCCGAACGGCAACGAGCAGTACTTC.

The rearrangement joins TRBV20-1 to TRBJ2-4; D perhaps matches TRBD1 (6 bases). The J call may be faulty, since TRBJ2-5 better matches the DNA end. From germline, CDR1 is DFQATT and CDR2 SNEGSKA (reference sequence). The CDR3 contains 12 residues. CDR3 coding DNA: TGCAGTGCTAGGGGACAAAGGGAGACCCAGTACTTC. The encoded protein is CSARGQRETQYF.

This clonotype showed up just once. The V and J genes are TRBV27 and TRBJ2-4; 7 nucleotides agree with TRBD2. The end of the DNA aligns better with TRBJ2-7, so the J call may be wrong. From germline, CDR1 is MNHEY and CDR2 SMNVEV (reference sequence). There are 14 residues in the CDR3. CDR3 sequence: CASSLGRIAGEQYF. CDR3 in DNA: TGTGCCAGCAGCCTAGGGCGAATAGCGGGCGAGCAGTACTTC.

The CDR3 DNA is TGTGCCAGCTCACCACCGTTGGGGCAGGGCCCCTACAATGAGCAGTTCTTC. This gives the protein CASSPPLGQGPYNEQFF. The V and J genes are TRBV18 and TRBJ2-1; TRBD1 might be the D (5 bases). The germline gives CDR1 KGHSH, CDR2 LQKENI. This CDR3 is 17 amino acids long. Trimming took off 0 bases at V and 2 bases at J, with 14 bases between the two ends.

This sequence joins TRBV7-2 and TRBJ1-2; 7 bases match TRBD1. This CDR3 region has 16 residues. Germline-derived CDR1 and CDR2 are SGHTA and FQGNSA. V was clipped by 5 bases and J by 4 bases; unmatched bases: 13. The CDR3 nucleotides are TGTGCCAGCAGCCCGAACGGCAGGGGGGGAGTCTATGGCTACACCTTC. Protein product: CASSPNGRGGVYGYTF.

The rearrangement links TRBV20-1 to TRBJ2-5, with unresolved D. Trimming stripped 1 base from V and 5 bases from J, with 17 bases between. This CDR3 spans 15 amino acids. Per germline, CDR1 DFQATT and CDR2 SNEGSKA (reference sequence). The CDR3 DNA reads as TGCAGTGCTAGAGGCCTATTCTTAGACCCGGAGACCCAGTACTTC. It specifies CSARGLFLDPETQYF.

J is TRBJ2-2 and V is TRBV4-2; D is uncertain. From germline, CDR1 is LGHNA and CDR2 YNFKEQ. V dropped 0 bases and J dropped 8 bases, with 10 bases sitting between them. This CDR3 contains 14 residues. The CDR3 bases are TGTGCCAGCAGCCAAGATACCAGAGCAGGGGAGCTGTTTTTT. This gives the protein CASSQDTRAGELFF.

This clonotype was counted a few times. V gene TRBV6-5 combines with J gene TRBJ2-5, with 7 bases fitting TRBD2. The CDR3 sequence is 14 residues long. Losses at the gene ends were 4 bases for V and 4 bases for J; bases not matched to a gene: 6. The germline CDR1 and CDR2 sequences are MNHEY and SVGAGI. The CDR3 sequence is CASSSLWGGETQYF. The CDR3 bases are TGTGCCAGCAGTTCTCTCTGGGGGGGAGAGACCCAGTACTTC.

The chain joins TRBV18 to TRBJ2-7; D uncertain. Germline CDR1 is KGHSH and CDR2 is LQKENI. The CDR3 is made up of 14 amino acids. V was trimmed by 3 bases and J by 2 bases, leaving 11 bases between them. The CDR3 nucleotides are TGTGCCAGCTCACCTCAGGACGGAACCTACGAGCAGTACTTC. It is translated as CASSPQDGTYEQYF.

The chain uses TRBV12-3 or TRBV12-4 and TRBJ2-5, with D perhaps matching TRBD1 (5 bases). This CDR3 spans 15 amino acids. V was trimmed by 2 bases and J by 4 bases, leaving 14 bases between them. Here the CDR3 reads CASSLWQGRAETQYF. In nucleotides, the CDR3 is TGTGCCAGCAGTTTATGGCAGGGTCGGGCAGAGACCCAGTACTTC.

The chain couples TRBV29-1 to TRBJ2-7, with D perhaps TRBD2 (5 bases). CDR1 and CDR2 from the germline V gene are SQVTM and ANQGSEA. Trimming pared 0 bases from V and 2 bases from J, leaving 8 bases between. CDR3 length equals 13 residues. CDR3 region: CSVEETGAYEQYF. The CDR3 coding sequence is TGCAGCGTTGAAGAAACCGGGGCCTACGAGCAGTACTTC.

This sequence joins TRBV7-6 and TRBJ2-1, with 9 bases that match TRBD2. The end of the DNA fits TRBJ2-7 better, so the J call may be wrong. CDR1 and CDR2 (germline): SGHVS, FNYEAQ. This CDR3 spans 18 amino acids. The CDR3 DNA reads TGTGCCAGCAGCTTAAGAGCGGGGGGCCCCAGCTCCTACAATGAGCAGTACTTC. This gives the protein CASSLRAGGPSSYNEQYF.

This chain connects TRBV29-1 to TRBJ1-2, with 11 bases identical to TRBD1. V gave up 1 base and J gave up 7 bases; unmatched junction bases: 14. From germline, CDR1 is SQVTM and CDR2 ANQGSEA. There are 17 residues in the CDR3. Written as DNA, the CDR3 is TGCAGCGTTGAAGGTCAACCTACGGGACAGGGGGACTCTGGCTACACCTTC. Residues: CSVEGQPTGQGDSGYTF.

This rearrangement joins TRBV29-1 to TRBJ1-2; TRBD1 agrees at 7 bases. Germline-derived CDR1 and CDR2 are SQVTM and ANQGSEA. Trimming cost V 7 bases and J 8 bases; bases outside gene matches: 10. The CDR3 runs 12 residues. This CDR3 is CSGSDRWGGYTF. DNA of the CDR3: TGCAGCGGTTCGGACAGGTGGGGAGGCTACACCTTC.

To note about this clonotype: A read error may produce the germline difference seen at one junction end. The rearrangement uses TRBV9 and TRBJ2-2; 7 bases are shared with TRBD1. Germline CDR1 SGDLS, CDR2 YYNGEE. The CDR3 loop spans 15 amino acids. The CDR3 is CVSSEPSGGTGELFF. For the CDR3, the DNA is TGTGTCAGCAGCGAGCCCTCAGGGGGCACCGGGGAGCTGTTTTTT.

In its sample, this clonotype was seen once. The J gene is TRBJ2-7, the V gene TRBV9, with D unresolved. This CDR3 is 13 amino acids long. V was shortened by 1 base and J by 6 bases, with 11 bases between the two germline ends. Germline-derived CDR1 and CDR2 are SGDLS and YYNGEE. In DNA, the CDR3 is TGTGCCAGCAGCGTATCAGGATCTGGCGAGCAGTACTTC. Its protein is CASSVSGSGEQYF.

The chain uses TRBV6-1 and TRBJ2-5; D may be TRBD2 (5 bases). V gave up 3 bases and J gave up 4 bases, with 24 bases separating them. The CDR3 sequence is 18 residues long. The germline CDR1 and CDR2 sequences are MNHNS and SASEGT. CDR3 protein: CASSDAYGGPGVGETQYF. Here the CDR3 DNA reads TGTGCCAGCAGTGATGCATACGGTGGCCCCGGGGTAGGAGAGACCCAGTACTTC.

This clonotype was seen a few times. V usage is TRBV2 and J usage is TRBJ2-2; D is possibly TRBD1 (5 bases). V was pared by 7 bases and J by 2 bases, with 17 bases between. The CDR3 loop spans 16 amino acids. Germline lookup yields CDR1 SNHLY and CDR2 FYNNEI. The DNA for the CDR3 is TGTGCCAGCATCTTAGGGGTCCCGTCAAACACCGGGGAGCTGTTTTTT. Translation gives CASILGVPSNTGELFF.